These T cell receptor beta chains were read from a single sample in a study of cytotoxic CD8 clonotypes in ibrutinib-treated CLL. The protocol was immunoSEQ multiplex PCR, while the TCRdb copy is restricted to in-frame clones and leaves out a portion. The sample lists 300,000 or so clones, 67% occurring once. This specimen consisted of PBMCs, obtained after 36 months of ibrutinib treatment. The receptors shown here come from a human donor with chronic lymphocytic leukemia. The CDR3 runs from the conserved cysteine through the conserved F or W. The D gene is left open where the match is weak. Where a row states a size, it is once, few, many or the class of an expanded clone; other rows omit it.

D gene: NA; V gene: TRBV9; clone size: NA; J gene: TRBJ2-5; CDR3 length: 13; CDR3 DNA: TGTGCCAGCAGCGACGGGGCAGGAGAGACCCAGTACTTC; CDR3 protein: CASSDGAGETQYF
D gene: NA; V gene: TRBV4-1; clone size: NA; J gene: TRBJ2-5; CDR3 length: 13; CDR3 DNA: TGCGCCAGCAGCCAAGTAGGAAGGGAGACCCAGTACTTC; CDR3 protein: CASSQVGRETQYF
D gene: NA; V gene: TRBV5-1; clone size: few; J gene: TRBJ2-5; CDR3 length: 16; CDR3 DNA: TGCGCCAGCAGCTTGGCCCACTGGGAGTACCAAGAGACCCAGTACTTC; CDR3 protein: CASSLAHWEYQETQYF
D gene: NA; V gene: TRBV7-2; clone size: NA; J gene: TRBJ2-1; CDR3 length: 11; CDR3 DNA: TGTGCCAGCAGCTTCCGTGATGAGCAGTTCTTC; CDR3 protein: CASSFRDEQFF
D gene: NA; V gene: TRBV21-1; clone size: few; J gene: TRBJ1-5; CDR3 length: 13; CDR3 DNA: TGTGCCAGCAGGCAGGGAAGTAGTCAGCCCCAGCATTTT; CDR3 protein: CASRQGSSQPQHF
D gene: NA; V gene: TRBV28; clone size: few; J gene: TRBJ1-5; CDR3 length: 16; CDR3 DNA: TGTGCCAGCAGTCCCCCGGGAGGAGTTAGCAATCAGCCCCAGCATTTT; CDR3 protein: CASSPPGGVSNQPQHF
D gene: NA; V gene: TRBV2; clone size: NA; J gene: TRBJ2-1; CDR3 length: 12; CDR3 DNA: TGTGCCAGCATCGAGGCCCGCCATGAGCAGTTCTTC; CDR3 protein: CASIEARHEQFF
D gene: NA; V gene: TRBV15; clone size: NA; J gene: TRBJ1-1; CDR3 length: 15; CDR3 DNA: TGTGCCACCAGCAGAGATAAACAGGGGAACACTGAAGCTTTCTTT; CDR3 protein: CATSRDKQGNTEAFF
D gene: NA; V gene: TRBV23-1; clone size: NA; J gene: TRBJ1-3; CDR3 length: 13; CDR3 DNA: TGCGCCAGCAGTCCCCCACCTGGAAACACCATATATTTT; CDR3 protein: CASSPPPGNTIYF
D gene: TRBD1; V gene: TRBV4-2; clone size: few; J gene: TRBJ2-7; CDR3 length: 15; CDR3 DNA: TGTGCCAGCAGCCAAAGAGAGGGGGCCGACTACGAGCAGTACTTC; CDR3 protein: CASSQREGADYEQYF
D gene: NA; V gene: TRBV29-1; clone size: NA; J gene: TRBJ2-7; CDR3 length: 15; CDR3 DNA: TGCAGCGTTGAGTTGACAGACTCAAACTCCTACGAGCAGTACTTC; CDR3 protein: CSVELTDSNSYEQYF
D gene: TRBD1; V gene: TRBV29-1; clone size: few; J gene: TRBJ1-1; CDR3 length: 12; CDR3 DNA: TGCAGCTTTTCGACAGGGTTCGCTGAAGCTTTCTTT; CDR3 protein: CSFSTGFAEAFF
D gene: TRBD1; V gene: TRBV4-1; clone size: NA; J gene: TRBJ2-6; CDR3 length: 17; CDR3 DNA: TGCGCCAGCAGCCGGGGACAGGCCCGCTCTGGGGCCAACGTCCTGACTTTC; CDR3 protein: CASSRGQARSGANVLTF
D gene: TRBD1; V gene: TRBV5-1; clone size: NA; J gene: TRBJ2-5; CDR3 length: 13; CDR3 DNA: TGCGCCAGCAGGACAGGGGGAGAAGAGACCCAGTACTTC; CDR3 protein: CASRTGGEETQYF
D gene: TRBD1; V gene: TRBV7-3; clone size: NA; J gene: TRBJ2-1; CDR3 length: 15; CDR3 DNA: TGTGCCAGCAGCGAAGACAGGGGGACCTACAATGAGCAGTTCTTC; CDR3 protein: CASSEDRGTYNEQFF
D gene: NA; V gene: TRBV7-9; clone size: NA; J gene: TRBJ2-7; CDR3 length: 14; CDR3 DNA: TGTGCCAGCAGCTCCACTAGCTCGTTATACGAGCAGTACTTC; CDR3 protein: CASSSTSSLYEQYF
D gene: NA; V gene: TRBV7-9; clone size: few; J gene: TRBJ2-7; CDR3 length: 12; CDR3 DNA: TGTGCCAGCACGCAGGTCGAGGGCGAGCAGTACTTC; CDR3 protein: CASTQVEGEQYF
D gene: TRBD1; V gene: TRBV6-4; clone size: few; J gene: TRBJ2-2; CDR3 length: 14; CDR3 DNA: TGTGCCAGCAGCGGGACAGTGAACACCGGGGAGCTGTTTTTT; CDR3 protein: CASSGTVNTGELFF
D gene: TRBD2; V gene: TRBV27; clone size: few; J gene: TRBJ2-7; CDR3 length: 14; CDR3 DNA: TGTGCCAGCAGGGTAACTAGCGGGAGGGTCGAGCAGTACTTC; CDR3 protein: CASRVTSGRVEQYF
D gene: NA; V gene: TRBV7-2; clone size: once; J gene: TRBJ2-5; CDR3 length: 14; CDR3 DNA: TGTGCCAGCAGCTTAATCGACATCCAAGAGACCCAGTACTTC; CDR3 protein: CASSLIDIQETQYF
D gene: NA; V gene: TRBV19; clone size: NA; J gene: TRBJ2-3; CDR3 length: 15; CDR3 DNA: TGTGCCAGTAGTCTCTGGACAGTGGCCACAGATACGCAGTATTTT; CDR3 protein: CASSLWTVATDTQYF
D gene: NA; V gene: TRBV11-2; clone size: NA; J gene: TRBJ1-6; CDR3 length: 14; CDR3 DNA: TGTGCCAGCAGCCCATCGGACAGAAATTCACCCCTCCACTTT; CDR3 protein: CASSPSDRNSPLHF
D gene: NA; V gene: TRBV5-6; clone size: NA; J gene: TRBJ2-7; CDR3 length: 17; CDR3 DNA: TGTGCCAGCAGCTCGCCGCAACTAAGGGACTCGTACTACGAGCAGTACTTC; CDR3 protein: CASSSPQLRDSYYEQYF
D gene: TRBD1; V gene: TRBV9; clone size: few; J gene: TRBJ1-1; CDR3 length: 13; CDR3 DNA: TGTGCCAGCAGCGTAAGGGAGGACAGGGAAGCTTTCTTT; CDR3 protein: CASSVREDREAFF
D gene: TRBD1; V gene: TRBV7-8; clone size: NA; J gene: TRBJ1-3; CDR3 length: 16; CDR3 DNA: TGTGCCAGCAGCCCAGGGGACAGACCCTCTGGAAACACCATATATTTT; CDR3 protein: CASSPGDRPSGNTIYF
D gene: NA; V gene: TRBV7-6; clone size: NA; J gene: TRBJ2-1; CDR3 length: 18; CDR3 DNA: TGTGCCAGCAGCTTAGCGCTTTCGTCCCCGAGCTCCTACAATGAGCAGTTCTTC; CDR3 protein: CASSLALSSPSSYNEQFF
D gene: TRBD1; V gene: TRBV7-9; clone size: NA; J gene: TRBJ2-5; CDR3 length: 13; CDR3 DNA: TGTGCCAGCAGCCCGACAGGGAAGGAGACCCAGTACTTC; CDR3 protein: CASSPTGKETQYF
D gene: NA; V gene: TRBV5-1; clone size: NA; J gene: TRBJ1-4; CDR3 length: 16; CDR3 DNA: TGCGCCAGCAGTTCTTCTAAAAGGCCCGATAATGAAAAACTGTTTTTT; CDR3 protein: CASSSSKRPDNEKLFF
D gene: TRBD2; V gene: TRBV5-6; clone size: once; J gene: TRBJ2-3; CDR3 length: 15; CDR3 DNA: TGTGCCAGCAGAACGATAGCGGGAGGGCCGGGGGCGCAGTATTTT; CDR3 protein: CASRTIAGGPGAQYF
D gene: TRBD1; V gene: TRBV5-1; clone size: NA; J gene: TRBJ2-1; CDR3 length: 14; CDR3 DNA: TGCGCCAGCAGTTACCGGGACAGGGGGCTTGAGCAGTTCTTC; CDR3 protein: CASSYRDRGLEQFF
D gene: NA; V gene: TRBV30; clone size: NA; J gene: TRBJ1-1; CDR3 length: 13; CDR3 DNA: TGTGCCTGGATTCCCCGAGGGGACACTGAAGCTTTCTTT; CDR3 protein: CAWIPRGDTEAFF
D gene: NA; V gene: TRBV27; clone size: few; J gene: TRBJ1-5; CDR3 length: 15; CDR3 DNA: TGTGCCAGCAGTCCCGCCGGAATGAGCAATCAGCCCCAGCATTTT; CDR3 protein: CASSPAGMSNQPQHF
D gene: NA; V gene: TRBV6-5; clone size: NA; J gene: TRBJ2-3; CDR3 length: 15; CDR3 DNA: TGTGCCAGCAGAAGTGGGACCCCCTTCCTTCATACGCAGTATTTT; CDR3 protein: CASRSGTPFLHTQYF
D gene: NA; V gene: TRBV25-1; clone size: few; J gene: TRBJ1-2; CDR3 length: 14; CDR3 DNA: TGTGCCAGCAGTGTCAAGACAGGATCCGGTGGCTACACCTTC; CDR3 protein: CASSVKTGSGGYTF
D gene: NA; V gene: TRBV23-1; clone size: NA; J gene: TRBJ1-1; CDR3 length: 15; CDR3 DNA: TGCGCCAGCAGTCAGCCCGGGACTTGGAACACTGAAGCTTTCTTT; CDR3 protein: CASSQPGTWNTEAFF
D gene: NA; V gene: TRBV29-1; clone size: NA; J gene: TRBJ2-5; CDR3 length: 12; CDR3 DNA: TGCAGCGTTGATGGGGTGGGGGAGACCCAGTACTTC; CDR3 protein: CSVDGVGETQYF
D gene: NA; V gene: TRBV6-5; clone size: NA; J gene: TRBJ1-2; CDR3 length: 13; CDR3 DNA: TGTGCCAGCAGTCTGAGATCTAAGGGTGGCTACACCTTC; CDR3 protein: CASSLRSKGGYTF
D gene: NA; V gene: TRBV7-9; clone size: NA; J gene: TRBJ2-4; CDR3 length: 15; CDR3 DNA: TGTGCCAGCAGCTTAGCGGAACTAGCCAAAAACATTCAGTACTTC; CDR3 protein: CASSLAELAKNIQYF
D gene: TRBD1; V gene: TRBV19; clone size: NA; J gene: TRBJ2-3; CDR3 length: 15; CDR3 DNA: TGTGCCAGTAACGAGGGACAGGGGGGACCAGATACGCAGTATTTT; CDR3 protein: CASNEGQGGPDTQYF
D gene: TRBD2; V gene: TRBV9; clone size: NA; J gene: TRBJ2-7; CDR3 length: 15; CDR3 DNA: TGTGCCAGCAGTGGGGGAGCGGGAGGGTCCTACGAGCAGTACTTC; CDR3 protein: CASSGGAGGSYEQYF
D gene: TRBD1; V gene: TRBV10-3; clone size: NA; J gene: TRBJ2-5; CDR3 length: 14; CDR3 DNA: TGTGCCATCATGGGGACAGGGGTGGACGAGACCCAGTACTTC; CDR3 protein: CAIMGTGVDETQYF
D gene: TRBD2; V gene: TRBV27; clone size: NA; J gene: TRBJ2-3; CDR3 length: 16; CDR3 DNA: TGTGCCAGCAGCCCACGCGGGAGTAGGAGGACAGATACGCAGTATTTT; CDR3 protein: CASSPRGSRRTDTQYF
D gene: TRBD2; V gene: TRBV29-1; clone size: NA; J gene: TRBJ2-3; CDR3 length: 14; CDR3 DNA: TGCAGCGTGGGACTAGCGACTAGCACAGATACGCAGTATTTT; CDR3 protein: CSVGLATSTDTQYF
D gene: NA; V gene: TRBV5-1; clone size: NA; J gene: TRBJ1-1; CDR3 length: 15; CDR3 DNA: TGCGCCAGCAGCCGGGGGCGGCAGACGAACACTGAAGCTTTCTTT; CDR3 protein: CASSRGRQTNTEAFF
D gene: NA; V gene: TRBV10-2; clone size: NA; J gene: TRBJ2-2; CDR3 length: 12; CDR3 DNA: TGCGCCAGCGGCCCCGTGGGCGGGGAGCTGTTTTTT; CDR3 protein: CASGPVGGELFF
D gene: TRBD1; V gene: TRBV9; clone size: few; J gene: TRBJ2-7; CDR3 length: 14; CDR3 DNA: TGTGCCAGCAGCCCCGGGACAGGGAATCACGAGCAGTACTTC; CDR3 protein: CASSPGTGNHEQYF
D gene: NA; V gene: TRBV7-2; clone size: few; J gene: TRBJ2-3; CDR3 length: 14; CDR3 DNA: TGTGCCAGCAGCGTCGGACGAGGCACAGATACGCAGTATTTT; CDR3 protein: CASSVGRGTDTQYF
D gene: NA; V gene: TRBV5-1; clone size: NA; J gene: TRBJ2-7; CDR3 length: 13; CDR3 DNA: TGCGCCAGCAGCTTTCGGGGTGGGAACGAGCAGTACTTC; CDR3 protein: CASSFRGGNEQYF